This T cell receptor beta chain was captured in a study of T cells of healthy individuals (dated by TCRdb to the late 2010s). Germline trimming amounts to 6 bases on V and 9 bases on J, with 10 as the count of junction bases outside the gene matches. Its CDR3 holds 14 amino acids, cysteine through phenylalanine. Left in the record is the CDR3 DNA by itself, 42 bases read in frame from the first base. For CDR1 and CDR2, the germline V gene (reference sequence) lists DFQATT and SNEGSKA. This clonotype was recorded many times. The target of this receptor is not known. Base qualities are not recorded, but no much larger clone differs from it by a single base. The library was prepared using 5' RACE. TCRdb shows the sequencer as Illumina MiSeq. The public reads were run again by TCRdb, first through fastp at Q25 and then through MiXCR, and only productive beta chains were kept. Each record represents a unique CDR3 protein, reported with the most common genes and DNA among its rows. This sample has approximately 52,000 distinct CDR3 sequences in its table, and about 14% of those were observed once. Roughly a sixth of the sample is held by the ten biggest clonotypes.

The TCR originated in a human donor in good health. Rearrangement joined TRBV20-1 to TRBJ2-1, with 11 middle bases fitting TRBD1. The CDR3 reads CSADTGQGAREQFF. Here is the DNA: TGCAGTGCGGATACAGGACAGGGGGCACGTGAGCAGTTCTTC.